This T cell receptor beta chain was documented in a study of T cells after posttransplantation cyclophosphamide. Whole-study findings and limits: Tissue-infiltrating T cells from skin or gut overlapped little with blood T cells.

Note on this clone: Its specificity is not known.

Repertoires were generated with immunoSEQ multiplex PCR, while TCRdb's copy carries only in-frame clones and drops some. The data contain 23,000 or so clones, nearly 99% of them singletons. CDR3 length: 14 amino acids. From germline, CDR1 is MDHEN and CDR2 SYDVKM. Deletions cut 4 bases from V and 2 bases from J, with 11 bases between. The related graft donor's blood sample was taken on the day of bone marrow donation. The material sequenced was naive CD8+ T cells sorted from PBMCs. The V call is TRBV28, the J call TRBJ2-5, with D perhaps TRBD2 (7 bases). The source of this sequence is a man aged 35 to 55 in good health, CMV-negative, and a related stem cell transplant donor. CDR3 residues: CASSSGEGQETQYF. The CDR3 region has the DNA TGTGCCAGCAGTTCAGGGGAGGGTCAAGAGACCCAGTACTTC.